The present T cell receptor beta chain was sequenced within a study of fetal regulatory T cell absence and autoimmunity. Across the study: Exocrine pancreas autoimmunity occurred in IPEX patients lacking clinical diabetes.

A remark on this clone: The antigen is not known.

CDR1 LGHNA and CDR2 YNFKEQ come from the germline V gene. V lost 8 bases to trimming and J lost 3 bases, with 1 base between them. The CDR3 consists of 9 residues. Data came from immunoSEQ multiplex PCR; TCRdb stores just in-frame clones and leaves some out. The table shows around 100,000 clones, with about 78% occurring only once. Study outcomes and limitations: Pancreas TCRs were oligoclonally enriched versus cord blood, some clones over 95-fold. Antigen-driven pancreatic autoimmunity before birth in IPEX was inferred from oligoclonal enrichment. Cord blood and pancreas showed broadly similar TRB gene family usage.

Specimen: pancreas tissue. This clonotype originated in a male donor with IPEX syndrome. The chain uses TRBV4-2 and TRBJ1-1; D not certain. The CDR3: CASDTEAFF. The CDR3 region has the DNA TGTGCCAGCGACACTGAAGCTTTCTTT.